The 23 T cell receptor beta chains given below trace back to one sample, sequenced in a study of blood T cell repertoires in COVID-19. Generated by immunoSEQ multiplex PCR, the TCRdb table keeps only in-frame clones and is missing some. The sample records around 200,000 clones, approximately 85% being singletons. Sequences were obtained from peripheral blood. Source of these receptors: a human donor with active or convalescent COVID-19. The donor label of this sample is uncertain.

V gene TRBV19 combines with J gene TRBJ1-1; possible D gene TRBD1, 6 bases. V dropped 5 bases and J dropped 3 bases, with 13 bases sitting between them. Germline V gives CDR1 LNHDA, CDR2 SQIVND (reference sequence). The CDR3 spans 14 residues. CDR3 in amino acids: CASSLPDSYTEAFF. For the CDR3, the DNA is TGTGCCAGTAGTCTGCCGGACAGCTACACTGAAGCTTTCTTT.

The V gene is TRBV6-4, the J gene TRBJ2-6; a weak D match, TRBD2 (5 bases). V was cut by 7 bases and J by 3 bases, with 16 bases left in between. The germline V gene encodes CDR1 MRHNA and CDR2 SNTAGT. The CDR3 has 16 amino acids. The CDR3 sequence: CASTITSGNGANVLTF. CDR3 DNA: TGTGCCAGCACCATCACCTCGGGGAATGGGGCCAACGTCCTGACTTTC.

V usage is TRBV3-1 (or the pseudogene TRBV3-2) and J usage is TRBJ2-7; the match to TRBD2 covers 10 bases. Germline V gives CDR1 LGHDT, CDR2 YNNKEL (reference sequence). The CDR3 is 17 residues long. Germline trimming cut 4 bases from V and 0 bases from J; bases unmatched to any gene: 9. The CDR3 nucleotides read TGTGCCAGCAGCCCCCAGTATCAGCGGGGGGGCTCCTACGAGCAGTACTTC. Protein product: CASSPQYQRGGSYEQYF.

This chain connects TRBV6-1 to TRBJ2-1; D call uncertain. The CDR3 loop spans 13 amino acids. V was trimmed by 7 bases and J by 0 bases, leaving 7 bases between them. The V gene's germline CDR1 is MNHNS and CDR2 SASEGT. The DNA for the CDR3 is TGTGCCAGCACACAGCCCTCCTACAATGAGCAGTTCTTC. Amino acids: CASTQPSYNEQFF.

This clone occurred once. The rearrangement links TRBV19 to TRBJ2-7; 10 nucleotides align to TRBD2. This CDR3 is 17 amino acids long. V lost 1 base, J lost 2 bases, and 8 bases stayed unmatched. The V gene's germline CDR1 is LNHDA and CDR2 SQIVND (reference sequence). The CDR3 loop is CASSIVPTSGVTYEQYF. DNA of the CDR3: TGTGCCAGTAGTATAGTGCCTACTAGCGGGGTTACCTACGAGCAGTACTTC.

The V gene is TRBV3-1 (or the pseudogene TRBV3-2), the J gene TRBJ1-2; TRBD1 aligns across 8 bases. The ends lost 0 bases at V and 7 bases at J; junction bases unmatched: 10. This CDR3 contains 16 residues. Germline CDR1 is LGHDT and CDR2 is YNNKEL (reference sequence). The CDR3 reads CASSQEEQGAMPGYTF. CDR3 coding DNA: TGTGCCAGCAGCCAAGAAGAGCAGGGGGCGATGCCTGGCTACACCTTC.

The J gene is TRBJ1-1, the V gene TRBV30, with 10 nucleotides matching TRBD1. The CDR3 runs 15 residues. With V trimmed by 5 bases and J by 5 bases, 11 bases remained unmatched. CDR1 is GTSNPN and CDR2 is SVGIG in the germline V gene (reference sequence). The CDR3 coding sequence is TGTGCCTGGGCCGACGACAGGGGGCGTCTTACTGAAGCTTTCTTT. Its protein product is CAWADDRGRLTEAFF.

Comments on this clone: Other DNA sequences in the same sample also yield this CDR3. The rearrangement uses TRBV5-1 and TRBJ2-5, with D tentatively TRBD1 (5 bases). Germline CDR1 and CDR2: SGHRS and YFSETQ. CDR3 length: 14 residues. The V end was cut by 4 bases, the J end by 2 bases, with 12 bases between. The CDR3 reads CASSPGQPQETQYF. The CDR3 DNA sequence: TGCGCCAGCAGCCCAGGACAACCTCAAGAGACCCAGTACTTC.

The genes are TRBV4-1 and TRBJ2-1, with 9 bases fitting TRBD1. CDR3 size: 15 residues. Losses at the gene ends were 2 bases for V and 6 bases for J; bases not matched to a gene: 5. The germline CDR1 and CDR2 sequences are MGHRA and YSYEKL. CDR3 coding DNA: TGCGCCAGCAGCCAATCCGGGGACAGGGTCAATGAGCAGTTCTTC. It encodes CASSQSGDRVNEQFF.

This sequence joins TRBV28 and TRBJ2-7; no clear D gene. The germline V gene encodes CDR1 MDHEN and CDR2 SYDVKM. The CDR3 has 13 amino acids. V was trimmed by 6 bases and J by 1 base, leaving 10 bases between them. CDR3 residues: CASRTTGSYEQYF. The DNA for the CDR3 is TGTGCCAGCAGAACAACCGGGTCCTACGAGCAGTACTTC.

The chain combines TRBV11-3 with TRBJ1-1; tentatively, D is TRBD1 (6 bases). V was cut by 0 bases and J by 6 bases, with 8 bases left in between. This CDR3 is 13 amino acids long. CDR1 SGHNT and CDR2 YENEEA come from the germline V gene. DNA of the CDR3: TGTGCCAGCAGCTTAGAACAGGGCGCTGAAGCTTTCTTT. As protein: CASSLEQGAEAFF.

This sequence joins TRBV11-3 and TRBJ2-7, with 7 positions matching TRBD2. V shed 5 bases and J 4 bases; nucleotides not matched to a gene: 14. Germline V CDR1 and CDR2: SGHNT, YENEEA. CDR3 length: 16 amino acids. The CDR3 sequence: CASSAHSAGMAYEQYF. In DNA form, the CDR3 reads TGTGCCAGCAGCGCCCACTCAGCGGGAATGGCTTACGAGCAGTACTTC.

The CDR3 loop is CASSLAGGPPSDTQYF. In DNA, the CDR3 is TGCGCCAGCAGCTTAGCGGGGGGTCCACCTTCAGATACGCAGTATTTT. The genes are TRBV5-1 and TRBJ2-3, with 9 bases identical to TRBD2. Unmatched junction bases numbered 8, after V lost 2 bases and J lost 4 bases. The CDR3 spans 16 residues. The germline gives CDR1 SGHRS, CDR2 YFSETQ.

This clone was detected only once. The genes are TRBV9 and TRBJ2-1; 8 nucleotides agree with TRBD1. This CDR3 has 16 residues. Germline V gene lookup returns CDR1 SGDLS and CDR2 YYNGEE. V was clipped by 0 bases and J by 0 bases; unmatched bases: 2. The CDR3 spells CASSVGTGSSYNEQFF. The CDR3 DNA is TGTGCCAGCAGCGTAGGGACAGGGAGCTCCTACAATGAGCAGTTCTTC.

The rearrangement uses TRBV29-1 and TRBJ2-1; 12 bases agree with TRBD2. Per germline, CDR1 SQVTM and CDR2 ANQGSEA. V shed 2 bases, J shed 4 bases, and the junction held 0 bases outside the gene matches. This CDR3 is built from 14 residues. The CDR3 is CSVETSGGYNEQFF. CDR3 in DNA: TGCAGCGTTGAAACTAGCGGGGGGTACAATGAGCAGTTCTTC.

The V gene is TRBV9, the J gene TRBJ2-1; D might be TRBD2 (6 bases). The CDR3 has 19 amino acids. The ends were cut back, 0 bases at V and 0 bases at J, with 19 bases in the middle. CDR1 and CDR2 (germline): SGDLS, YYNGEE. In nucleotides, the CDR3 is TGTGCCAGCAGCGTAGGACTAGGACTGGGGTCAAGCTCCTACAATGAGCAGTTCTTC. Translation gives CASSVGLGLGSSSYNEQFF. The variable domain in full, with the rest retrieved from reference TRBV9 and TRBJ2-1, is DSGVTQTPKHLITATGQRVTLRCSPRSGDLSVYWYQQSLDQGLQFLIQYYNGEERAKGNILERFSAQQFPDLHSELNLSSLELGDSALYFCASSVGLGLGSSSYNEQFFGPGTRLTVL.

J is TRBJ2-7 and V is TRBV2, with D unclear. Germline CDR1 reads SNHLY; CDR2 reads FYNNEI. CDR3 length equals 11 residues. Trimming removed 0 bases from V and 6 bases from J, with 3 bases in between. CDR3 bases: TGTGCCAGCAGTGAAGCCTTCGAGCAGTACTTC. Translating it yields CASSEAFEQYF.

The chain uses TRBV2 and TRBJ2-3; 10 nucleotides align to TRBD2. Germline trimming cut 7 bases from V and 6 bases from J; bases unmatched to any gene: 10. The germline V gene has CDR1 SNHLY and CDR2 FYNNEI. This CDR3 is built from 15 residues. The CDR3 region is CASTARAGGPDTQYF. The CDR3 coding sequence is TGTGCCAGCACCGCAAGAGCGGGGGGGCCCGATACGCAGTATTTT.

This clone was detected only a few times. The V call is TRBV5-5, the J call TRBJ2-7; D unresolved. Deletions cut 0 bases from V and 3 bases from J, with 10 bases between. The CDR3 length is 14 residues. CDR1 SGHKS and CDR2 YYEKEE come from the germline V gene (reference sequence). This chain's CDR3 is CASSLEPGRYEQYF. For the CDR3, the DNA is TGTGCCAGCAGCTTGGAACCAGGCCGCTACGAGCAGTACTTC.

The chain couples TRBV6-6 to TRBJ1-2, with D maybe TRBD1 (6 bases). CDR1 is MNHNY, CDR2 SVGAGI, per germline (reference sequence). V gave up 6 bases and J gave up 6 bases, with 17 bases separating them. CDR3 length: 14 residues. CDR3 protein: CASSPHEQGNGYTF. The CDR3 DNA sequence: TGTGCCAGCAGCCCCCACGAACAGGGAAATGGCTACACCTTC.

This clone was seen a single time. The rearrangement links TRBV19 to TRBJ2-3; possibly TRBD1 for D (6 bases). The CDR3 loop spans 15 amino acids. Per germline, CDR1 LNHDA and CDR2 SQIVND (reference sequence). V was trimmed by 1 base and J by 4 bases, leaving 12 bases between them. The CDR3 DNA follows: TGTGCCAGTAGTATAGGGAACAGGGTTTCAGATACGCAGTATTTT. Translation gives CASSIGNRVSDTQYF.

This chain connects TRBV12-5 to TRBJ2-2; TRBD1 is a possible D gene (8 bases). Trimming left V 5 bases short and J 4 bases short, with 23 bases between. Germline V gives CDR1 LGHNT, CDR2 FRNRAP. The CDR3 has 18 residues. Here the CDR3 DNA reads TGTGCTAGTGGTCCACCCCTCGCAGGGGGCGGGGGCACCGGGGAGCTGTTTTTT. Residues: CASGPPLAGGGGTGELFF.

The chain uses TRBV18 and TRBJ1-1, with 7 positions matching TRBD1. V dropped 3 bases and J dropped 0; count of bases not matched to a gene: 4. The CDR3 covers 15 residues. The germline gives CDR1 KGHSH, CDR2 LQKENI. CDR3 region: CASSPLDRMNTEAFF. Here the CDR3 DNA reads TGTGCCAGCTCACCCCTGGACAGGATGAACACTGAAGCTTTCTTT. Based on the CDR3 plus reference TRBV18 and TRBJ1-1, the full variable domain is NAGVMQNPRHLVRRRGQEARLRCSPMKGHSHVYWYRQLPEEGLKFMVYLQKENIIDESGMPKERFSAEFPKEGPSILRIQQVVRGDSAAYFCASSPLDRMNTEAFFGQGTRLTVV.